The present entry profiles one T cell receptor (beta chain) with its context. The target of this receptor is not known. Nothing much larger sits one base from this clone, and base qualities are not available. The immunoSEQ Assay was used to sequence TCRbeta CDR3 regions. After extraction, genomic DNA underwent amplification by bias-controlled multiplex PCR, followed by high-throughput sequencing. The paper's processing steps were these. Collapsing and filtering of sequences were performed to quantify the absolute abundance of each unique TCRbeta CDR3 region. Usable DNA was measured by amplifying reference genes present in all nucleated cells, and TCRbeta template counts were normalized to that usable DNA to estimate T cell fraction. Repertoire TCRs were annotated as SARS-CoV-2-specific by exact matching of V gene, CDR3 amino acid sequence and J gene to a known reactive TCR set. The reference SARS-CoV-2 TCR set was obtained from MIRA and was filtered for enrichment in COVID-19-positive ImmuneCODE repertoires, whereby public or cross-reactive TCRs were removed. Using the MIRA antigens, annotated TCRs were further analysed by specific ORF or by position within an ORF. Breadth was defined as annotated unique rearrangements over total unique productive rearrangements; depth was the summed frequency of those rearrangements. TCR breadth was compared between groups using two-sided Wilcoxon rank-sum tests. TCRdb took over this immuneACCESS table, retaining in-frame rearrangements with V and J assigned. Such tables are incomplete; in checked studies, under half of the missing clones stem from an unresolved V gene, and the remainder is unexplained. The V and J calls and clone size were taken over from that table, and D and trimming were inferred from the DNA. The sample has about 420,000 clones on record, roughly 90% of them singletons. The ten largest clones capture approximately 4% of the sample.

This record comes from a study of Ad26.COV2.S vaccination and SARS-CoV-2 variants listed by TCRdb under 2021. At the level of the whole study: Donors in the vaccine arm were drawn from COV1001, a multicentre, randomized, double-blind, placebo-controlled phase I-IIa trial testing Ad26.COV2.S in healthy adults. Blinding of investigators to trial group allocation was maintained during experiments and outcome assessment. A total of about 30 samples were included in the TCR-sequenced set, comprising roughly 19 Ad26.COV2.S vaccine recipients, 5 placebo recipients and 8 SARS-CoV-2 convalescent individuals. Trial participants were randomized into five groups of five: low-dose or high-dose Ad26.COV2.S given once or twice, or placebo on both occasions. Sequencing of the TCRbeta repertoire served to evaluate the specificity and breadth of SARS-CoV-2-reactive T cell receptors following Ad26.COV2.S vaccination. Ad26.COV2.S was given intramuscularly at 5x10^10 or 1x10^11 viral particles, as a single shot or as two shots 56 days apart. Here is what the overall study found, with its caveats: The study was not powered for comparison of responses between vaccine doses or regimens. Vaccine and placebo recipients had similar non-spike TCR breadth, a finding consistent with the vaccine containing only spike. The authors noted that total T cell responses may have been underestimated by the TCR breadth and depth analyses. After vaccination, spike-specific CD8+ and CD4+ T cell responses were reported to show substantial breadth. Spike-specific TCR breadth was higher in Ad26.COV2.S recipients than in placebo recipients (P = 0.0014).

The sample's treatment or condition label is to be understood as: 15 to 20 received Ad26.COV2.S at low or high dose, single or two shots; about 5 received placebo; per-sample allocation not given. For vaccine and placebo recipients, the sequenced repertoires came from samples collected on day 63 after the first injection. Cohort 1b enrolled 25 adults aged 18-55 years at a single site in Boston, USA, between 29 July and 7 August 2020. Ad26.COV2.S consisted of a replication-incompetent adenovirus type 26 vector by which a prefusion-stabilized SARS-CoV-2 spike protein from the original Wuhan strain was expressed. V is shortened by 3 bases, J by 1 base, and the region joining them spans 12 bases. The CDR3 runs 15 residues from the cysteine to the phenylalanine. The DNA shown is the 45-base CDR3, in frame from base 1. CDR1 and CDR2, per the germline V gene (reference sequence), are LNHNV and YYDKDF.

The material sequenced was peripheral blood, taken in a trial of Ad26.COV2.S vaccine versus placebo. The chain is made from TRBV15 and TRBJ1-1, with no D gene named confidently. This TCR came from a person between 18 and 65 years old who received the Ad26.COV2.S COVID-19 vaccine or a placebo. Here is the DNA: TGTGCCACCAGCAGGGCACGGACGGGGAACACTGAAGCTTTCTTT. Its coded protein is CATSRARTGNTEAFF.